This entry lists 9 T cell receptor beta chains sequenced from one sample in a study of technical replicates of blood from a handful of donors. The data were produced by immunoSEQ multiplex PCR, yet TCRdb's version contains in-frame clones alone and is incomplete. The table has 50,000 to 60,000 clones, roughly 89% seen once. Sequencing input: PBMCs. These TCRs come from a human donor in good health. Some clones in this sample may be carry-over from other donors' samples.

This chain uses TRBV2 with TRBJ2-3; 10 bases map to TRBD2. Germline CDR1 and CDR2: SNHLY and FYNNEI. V dropped 3 bases and J dropped 2; count of bases not matched to a gene: 5. This CDR3 is 16 amino acids long. This CDR3 reads CASSDLAGVTTDTQYF. The CDR3 DNA sequence: TGTGCCAGCAGTGATCTAGCGGGAGTCACCACAGATACGCAGTATTTT. Together with reference TRBV2 and TRBJ2-3, the CDR3 gives the full variable domain: EPEVTQTPSHQVTQMGQEVILRCVPISNHLYFYWYRQILGQKVEFLVSFYNNEISEKSEIFDDQFSVERPDGSNFTLKIRSTKLEDSAMYFCASSDLAGVTTDTQYFGPGTRLTVL.

The chain carries TRBV4-2 and TRBJ2-7; 7 bases match TRBD1. This CDR3 spans 15 amino acids. With V trimmed by 6 bases and J by 4 bases, 12 bases remained unmatched. Germline CDR1 LGHNA, CDR2 YNFKEQ. CDR3 in amino acids: CASSPDTGQEYEQYF. The CDR3 DNA reads as TGTGCCAGCAGTCCAGACACTGGACAGGAGTACGAGCAGTACTTC.

The chain joins TRBV9 to TRBJ1-4; 7 bases are a match to TRBD1. Germline V gene lookup returns CDR1 SGDLS and CDR2 YYNGEE. Unmatched junction bases numbered 4, after V lost 3 bases and J lost 5 bases. The CDR3 sequence is 14 residues long. CDR3 amino acids: CASSASGGNEKLFF. In DNA form, the CDR3 reads TGTGCCAGCAGCGCTTCAGGGGGAAATGAAAAACTGTTTTTT.

This sequence joins TRBV11-2 and TRBJ2-1, with D possibly TRBD1 on 6 matching bases. This CDR3 has 12 residues. V was cut by 2 bases and J by 10 bases, with 9 bases left in between. Germline V lookup: CDR1 SGHAT, CDR2 FQNNGV. The CDR3 nucleotides are TGTGCCAGCAGCTTATGGGGGCTAGAGCAGTTCTTC. This gives the protein CASSLWGLEQFF.

This rearrangement joins TRBV30 to TRBJ2-1; possibly TRBD2 for D (6 bases). Trimming shortened V by 1 base and J by 9 bases, and 16 bases separated the two germline ends. The CDR3 sequence is 14 residues long. Germline CDR1 reads GTSNPN; CDR2 reads SVGIG (reference sequence). CDR3 sequence reads: CAWSGLARGGEQFF. The CDR3 nucleotides are TGTGCCTGGAGTGGGCTAGCGCGAGGAGGTGAGCAGTTCTTC.

V and J are TRBV10-3 and TRBJ2-5; 7 nucleotides line up with TRBD2. The CDR3 spans 15 residues. CDR1 and CDR2 from the germline V gene are ENHRY and SYGVKD. V lost 6 bases and J lost 5; bases outside the gene matches: 12. CDR3 coding DNA: TGTGCCATCAGCACTGCGGGAGACCACCGGGAGACCCAGTACTTC. This translates into CAISTAGDHRETQYF.

The chain recombines TRBV10-3 with TRBJ2-5, with 8 nucleotides matching TRBD2. Trimming at V came to 7 bases and at J to 11 bases, leaving 9 bases not matched to a gene. Germline V lookup: CDR1 ENHRY, CDR2 SYGVKD. The CDR3 is made up of 12 amino acids. The CDR3 bases are TGTGCCATCAACTCGGGACTAGGGGAGCAGTACTTC. It yields the protein CAINSGLGEQYF.

The chain carries TRBV15 and TRBJ2-5; D is perhaps TRBD2 (6 bases). The CDR3 totals 13 residues. CDR1 and CDR2 from the germline V gene are LNHNV and YYDKDF (reference sequence). V lost 11 bases and J 5 bases, leaving 18 bases between the germline ends. CDR3 in DNA: TGTGCCGCCGAACAACCCGGAGGGGAGACCCAGTACTTC. Its protein is CAAEQPGGETQYF.

V gene TRBV5-4 combines with J gene TRBJ2-1; 10 bases line up with TRBD1. CDR1 and CDR2 from the germline V gene are SGHNT and YYREEE (reference sequence). The CDR3 sequence is 15 residues long. V gave up 2 bases and J gave up 4 bases; unmatched junction bases: 3. The DNA for the CDR3 is TGTGCCAGCAGCTTCTGGGACAGGGGTTACAATGAGCAGTTCTTC. Translating gives CASSFWDRGYNEQFF.